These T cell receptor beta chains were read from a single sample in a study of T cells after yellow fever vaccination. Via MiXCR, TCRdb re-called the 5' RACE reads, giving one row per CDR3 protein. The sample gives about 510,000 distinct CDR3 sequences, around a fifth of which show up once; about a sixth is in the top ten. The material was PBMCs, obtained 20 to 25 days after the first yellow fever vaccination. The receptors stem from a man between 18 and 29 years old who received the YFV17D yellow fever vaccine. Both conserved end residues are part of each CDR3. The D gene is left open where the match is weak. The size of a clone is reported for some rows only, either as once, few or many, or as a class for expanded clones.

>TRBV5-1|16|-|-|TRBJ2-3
TGCGCCAGCAGCTCGCTGCCCCGAGGAGGCACAGATACGCAGTATTTT
CASSSLPRGGTDTQYF
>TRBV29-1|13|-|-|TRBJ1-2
TGCAGCGTTGGACAGGTCGATAGGGGTGGCTACACCTTC
CSVGQVDRGGYTF
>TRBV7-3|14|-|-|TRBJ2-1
TGTGCCAGCAGCTTATTGCGTAATGACAATGAGCAGTTCTTC
CASSLLRNDNEQFF
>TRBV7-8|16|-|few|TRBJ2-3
TGTGCCAGCAGCCACCCATTACGACAGGGCACAGATACGCAGTATTTT
CASSHPLRQGTDTQYF
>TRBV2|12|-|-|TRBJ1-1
TGTGCCAGCAGCAGGGAAAGCACTGAAGCTTTCTTT
CASSRESTEAFF
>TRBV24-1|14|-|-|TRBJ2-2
TGTGCCACGAGTGCGGCAGGGCTTACCGGGGAGCTGTTTTTT
CATSAAGLTGELFF
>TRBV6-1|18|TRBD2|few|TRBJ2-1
TGTGCCAGCAGTCTCCTAGCGGGCCAACCGAGCTCCTACAATGAGCAGTTCTTC
CASSLLAGQPSSYNEQFF
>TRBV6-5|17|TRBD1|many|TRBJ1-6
TGTGCCAGCAGTTACTCCCAGGACAGGGGGTATAATTCACCCCTCCACTTT
CASSYSQDRGYNSPLHF
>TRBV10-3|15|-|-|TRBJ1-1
TGTGCCATCAGTGAGACAGGATCGGTGGGCACTGAAGCTTTCTTT
CAISETGSVGTEAFF
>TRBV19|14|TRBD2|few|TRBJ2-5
TGTGCCAGTAGTATAGGCAGCGGGAAAGAGACCCAGTACTTC
CASSIGSGKETQYF
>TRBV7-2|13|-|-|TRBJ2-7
TGTGCCAGCAGCTCAGGCGGGCCGGGAGAGCAGTACTTC
CASSSGGPGEQYF
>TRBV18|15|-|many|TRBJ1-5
TGTGCCAGCTCACCGGGGAGTGCGGGCAATCAGCCCCAGCATTTT
CASSPGSAGNQPQHF
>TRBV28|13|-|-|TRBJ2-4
TGTGCCAGCGGGGAGATAGCCAAAAACATTCAGTACTTC
CASGEIAKNIQYF
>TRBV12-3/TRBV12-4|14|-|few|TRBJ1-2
TGTGCCAGCAGTTCTCACAGCGCTAACTATGGCTACACCTTC
CASSSHSANYGYTF
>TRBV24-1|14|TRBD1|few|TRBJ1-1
TGTGCCACCGACGGTGACAGGGGAAACACTGAAGCTTTCTTT
CATDGDRGNTEAFF
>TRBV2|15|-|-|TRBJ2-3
TGTGCCAGCAGTGAAGAGGCGGGGTTTGGAGATACGCAGTATTTT
CASSEEAGFGDTQYF
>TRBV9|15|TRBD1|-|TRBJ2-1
TGTGCCAGCAGCGTCCGGGACAGGGGGGAATACGAGCAGTTCTTC
CASSVRDRGEYEQFF
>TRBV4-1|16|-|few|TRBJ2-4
TGCGCCAGCAGCCTCGTGGGGACCCGGGTTTATAACATTCAGTACTTC
CASSLVGTRVYNIQYF
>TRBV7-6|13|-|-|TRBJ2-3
TGTGCCAGCAGCGGCCGACTCCCAGATACGCAGTATTTT
CASSGRLPDTQYF
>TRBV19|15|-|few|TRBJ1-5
TGCGCGAGCGAGGGAGGGTATTACAGCAATCAGCCCCAGCATTTT
CASEGGYYSNQPQHF
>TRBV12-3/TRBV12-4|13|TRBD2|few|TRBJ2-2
TGTGCCAGCAGTACCCCGGGGGGCGGGGAGCTGTTTTTT
CASSTPGGGELFF
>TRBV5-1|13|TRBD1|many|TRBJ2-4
TGCGCCAGCAGCCTGGGACAGCAAAACATTCAGTACTTC
CASSLGQQNIQYF
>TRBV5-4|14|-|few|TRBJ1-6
TGTGCCAGCAGCCCGGCGATTACAGGTTCACCCCTCCACTTT
CASSPAITGSPLHF
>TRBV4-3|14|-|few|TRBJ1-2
TGCGCCAGCAGCCCCGGGGTCCCGGTGTATGGCTACACCTTC
CASSPGVPVYGYTF
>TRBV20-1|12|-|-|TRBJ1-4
TGCAGTGCTAGGGGGGCAAGTGAAAAACTGTTTTTT
CSARGASEKLFF
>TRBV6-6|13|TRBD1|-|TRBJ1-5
TGTGCCACTAAAGTGGGGACAGGTCAGCCCCAGCATTTT
CATKVGTGQPQHF
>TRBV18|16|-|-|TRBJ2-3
TGTGCCAGCTCACCACCCTCCGGACGGATCACAGATACGCAGTATTTT
CASSPPSGRITDTQYF
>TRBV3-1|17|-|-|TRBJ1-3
TGTGCCAGCAGCCAACTTTCGGGGGGAATCGCTGGAAACACCATATATTTT
CASSQLSGGIAGNTIYF
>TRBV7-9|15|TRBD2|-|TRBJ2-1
TGTGCCAGCACCGGGACTAGCGGGGGGGCAGGAAGGCAGTTCTTC
CASTGTSGGAGRQFF
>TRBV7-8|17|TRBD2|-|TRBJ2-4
TGTGCCAGCAGCTTGGGCGCTAGCGGGGGGGCCAAAAACATTCAGTACTTC
CASSLGASGGAKNIQYF
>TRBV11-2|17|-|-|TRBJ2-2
TGTGCCAGCAGCCTCCCCCGGGCAGGGCCCTTTGCCGGGGAGCTGTTTTTT
CASSLPRAGPFAGELFF
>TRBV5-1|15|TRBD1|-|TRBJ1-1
TGCGCCAGCAGCCTAATCGGACAGGGGAACACTGAAGCTTTCTTT
CASSLIGQGNTEAFF
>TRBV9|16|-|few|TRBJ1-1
TGTGCCAGCAGCGTAGGGCCAGGCCGAGAGGACACTGAAGCTTTCTTT
CASSVGPGREDTEAFF
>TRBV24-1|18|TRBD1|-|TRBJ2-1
TGTGCTACCTCCCTGGACAGGGAACCTTTATCACTGGGCAATGAGCAGTTCTTC
CATSLDREPLSLGNEQFF
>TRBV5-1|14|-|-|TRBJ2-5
TGCGCCAGCAGCCTACAGGTGAACCAAGAGACCCAGTACTTC
CASSLQVNQETQYF
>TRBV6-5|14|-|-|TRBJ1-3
TGTGCCAGCAGTTCCCCCGGCGATTTTTCCGCCATATATTTT
CASSSPGDFSAIYF
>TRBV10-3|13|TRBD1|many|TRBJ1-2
TGTGCCATCAGTGAAGGGGGCAGCTATGGCTACACCTTC
CAISEGGSYGYTF
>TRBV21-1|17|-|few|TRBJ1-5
TGTGCCAGCAGCAGTCGGAGGGGGGGGACCAGCAATCAGCCCCAGCATTTT
CASSSRRGGTSNQPQHF
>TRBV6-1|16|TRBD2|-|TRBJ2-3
TGTGCCAGCAGGCCCTTCCTCGGGAGGGTCACAGATACGCAGTATTTT
CASRPFLGRVTDTQYF
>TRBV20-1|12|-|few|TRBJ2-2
TGCAGTGCTAAGGCAGGGCCCGGGGAGCTGTTTTTT
CSAKAGPGELFF
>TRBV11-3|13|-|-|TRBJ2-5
TGTGCCAGCAGCTTAAAGATGACAGAGACCCAGTACTTC
CASSLKMTETQYF
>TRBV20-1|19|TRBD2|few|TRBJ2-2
TGCAGTGCTCAGGGAGGGAGGGCGAACACAAGGACGAACACCGGGGAGCTGTTTTTT
CSAQGGRANTRTNTGELFF
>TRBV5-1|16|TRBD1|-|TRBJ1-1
TGCGCCAGCAGCTTGGGGGACAGGGAATGGGCCACTGAAGCTTTCTTT
CASSLGDREWATEAFF
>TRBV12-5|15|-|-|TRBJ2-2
TGTGCTAGTGGTTTAGGACACCTGAACACCGGGGAGCTGTTTTTT
CASGLGHLNTGELFF
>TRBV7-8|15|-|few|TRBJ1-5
TGTGCCAGCAGCTTAGCGATGGATAGCAATCAGCCCCAGCATTTT
CASSLAMDSNQPQHF
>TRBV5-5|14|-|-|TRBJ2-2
TGTGCCAGCAGCTTGGCGCAGGGAATCGGGGAGCTGTTTTTT
CASSLAQGIGELFF
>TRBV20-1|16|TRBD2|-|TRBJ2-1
TGCAGTGCTAGAGATCGTTCGGGAGGGGACTACAATGAGCAGTTCTTC
CSARDRSGGDYNEQFF
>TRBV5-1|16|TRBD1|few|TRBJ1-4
TGCGCCAGCAGCTTGGCCGGGACAGGGGGCTATGAAAAACTGTTTTTT
CASSLAGTGGYEKLFF
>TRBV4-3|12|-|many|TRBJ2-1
TGCGCCAGCAGCCAAGATGGCGGAGAGCAGTTCTTC
CASSQDGGEQFF
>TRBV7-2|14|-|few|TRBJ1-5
TGTGCCAGCAGCTTATACCAGGGCAATCAGCCCCAGCATTTT
CASSLYQGNQPQHF
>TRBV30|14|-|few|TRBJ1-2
TGTGCCTGGAGTACGAGATTAATTAACTATGGCTACACCTTC
CAWSTRLINYGYTF
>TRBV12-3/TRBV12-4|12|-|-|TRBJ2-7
TGTGCCAGCAGTTTATGGACCTACGAGCAGTACTTC
CASSLWTYEQYF
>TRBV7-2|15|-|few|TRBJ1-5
TGTGCCAGCAGCCCACGGGGGGGGGCGGTTCAGCCCCAGCATTTT
CASSPRGGAVQPQHF